These T cell receptor beta chains were read from a single sample in a study of blood T cell repertoires in COVID-19. Data came from immunoSEQ multiplex PCR; TCRdb stores just in-frame clones and leaves some out. The data hold some 290,000 clones, with roughly 89% observed a single time. Input material: peripheral blood. These receptors were collected from a woman between 35 and 50 years old with COVID-19, enrolled during active disease. Each CDR3 is given with its conserved first and last residue. Each record gives: J gene, clone size, D gene, V gene, CDR3 DNA, CDR3 protein. D genes are given only for firm matches. Clone size, where shown, is once, few, many, or a class for clones that have expanded.

>TRBJ2-7|.|TRBD2|TRBV27
TGTGCCAGCAGTTTGAGACTAGCGGGTGGGTATCTCGAGCAGTACTTC
CASSLRLAGGYLEQYF
>TRBJ1-1|.|.|TRBV6-5
TGTGCCAGCAGTTACTCGGGGGGGGCGAGTGCTTTCTTT
CASSYSGGASAFF
>TRBJ2-3|.|.|TRBV6-2/TRBV6-3
TGTGCCAGCAGCCGTGGGACTTCTACAGATACGCAGTATTTT
CASSRGTSTDTQYF
>TRBJ1-1|.|TRBD1|TRBV24-1
TGTGCCACCAGTGATGCCTCCGGGACAGGGACTGAAGCTTTCTTT
CATSDASGTGTEAFF
>TRBJ1-2|.|.|TRBV6-5
TGTGCCAGCAGAACCCTGAGGGGGGGTGACTATGGCTACACCTTC
CASRTLRGGDYGYTF
>TRBJ1-4|.|.|TRBV15
TGTGCCACCAGCAGCGGGGAACCTAATGAAAAACTGTTTTTT
CATSSGEPNEKLFF
>TRBJ1-1|.|TRBD1|TRBV2
TGTGCCAGCAGGGAACCCGGGACAGGGAGTCCCCTTATTCACACTGAAGCTTTCTTT
CASREPGTGSPLIHTEAFF
>TRBJ1-1|few|.|TRBV3-1/TRBV3-2
TGTGCCAGCAGCCAAGCCGGGGGAAACGAAGCTTTCTTT
CASSQAGGNEAFF
>TRBJ2-3|.|.|TRBV27
TGTGCCAGCAGTTCCACCGGGTTCGGGCTGCAGGGTCTGGTAGATACGCAGTATTTT
CASSSTGFGLQGLVDTQYF
>TRBJ1-5|.|.|TRBV27
TGTGCCAGCAGTTTTTTGGACCCCCTCGGAGGTTCGAGCAATCAGCCCCAGCATTTT
CASSFLDPLGGSSNQPQHF
>TRBJ1-1|.|.|TRBV29-1
TGCAGCGTCGACATACAGGGATTGAACACTGAAGCTTTCTTT
CSVDIQGLNTEAFF
>TRBJ2-3|.|TRBD2|TRBV28
TGTGCCAGCGCTACCAGGAGACGAGACCATAGCGGGAGCACAGATACGCAGTATTTT
CASATRRRDHSGSTDTQYF
>TRBJ2-1|.|.|TRBV7-6
TGTGCCAGCAGCTTAGCTAGGGCGGGGGAGCAGTTCTTC
CASSLARAGEQFF
>TRBJ2-1|.|.|TRBV10-3
TGTGCCATCCTTGGAGGGCCTAAGCAGTTCTTC
CAILGGPKQFF
>TRBJ1-2|.|TRBD1|TRBV24-1
TGTGCCACCAGTGATTCAAGGACAGGCTATGGCTACACCTTC
CATSDSRTGYGYTF
>TRBJ2-1|.|TRBD1|TRBV9
TGTGCCAGCAGCGTCTGGACAGGGGACGGCAATGAGCAGTTCTTC
CASSVWTGDGNEQFF
>TRBJ2-1|.|.|TRBV25-1
TGTGCCAGCAGTGATAGGCGGAGGACCTACAATGAGCAGTTCTTC
CASSDRRRTYNEQFF
>TRBJ2-3|.|.|TRBV18
TGTGCCAGCTCACAGCGGCCCGCACCAAGCACAGATACGCAGTATTTT
CASSQRPAPSTDTQYF
>TRBJ2-1|.|TRBD2|TRBV2
TGTGCCAGCAGCCCACTGGCGGGGGGCTCCAATGAGCAGTTCTTC
CASSPLAGGSNEQFF
>TRBJ1-5|.|.|TRBV7-2
TGTGCCAGCAGCTTCGGGGAGATCCAGCCCCAGCATTTT
CASSFGEIQPQHF
>TRBJ2-6|.|.|TRBV7-2
TGTGCCAGCAGCGTTCGACGGAGCTCTGGGGCCAACGTCCTGACTTTC
CASSVRRSSGANVLTF
>TRBJ2-7|once|.|TRBV11-2
TGTGCCAGCAGCTTAGCGGGGGTAGCGGCGCAGTACTTC
CASSLAGVAAQYF
>TRBJ1-1|.|.|TRBV7-3
TGTGCCAGCAGCTTAATGGCGGGTTTGGGTGAAGCTTTCTTT
CASSLMAGLGEAFF
>TRBJ2-1|.|.|TRBV7-9
TGTGCCAGCAGCTCCGCCAGGGCCTACAATGAGCAGTTCTTC
CASSSARAYNEQFF
>TRBJ1-2|.|TRBD1|TRBV19
TGTGCCAGTAGTACCCAGGGCAGGGACAGGGGGAAAGCTAACTATGGCTACACCTTC
CASSTQGRDRGKANYGYTF
>TRBJ1-5|.|TRBD1|TRBV2
TGTGCCAGCAGTGAAAGGACAGGGTCGGGAGGATGGAGCAATCAGCCCCAGCATTTT
CASSERTGSGGWSNQPQHF
>TRBJ1-2|.|.|TRBV28
TGTGCCAGCAGTTTGCAGGGGTATGGCTACACCTTC
CASSLQGYGYTF
>TRBJ2-7|.|.|TRBV7-2
TGTGCCAGCAGCTTAGGGGCAGGGTCCTACGAGCAGTACTTC
CASSLGAGSYEQYF
>TRBJ2-3|.|TRBD2|TRBV7-3
TGTGCCAGCAGCTATGGACTAGCAGCTAGCACAGATACGCAGTATTTT
CASSYGLAASTDTQYF
>TRBJ1-2|.|.|TRBV12-3/TRBV12-4
TGTGCCAGCACAGAACAGGACGACTATGGCTACACCTTC
CASTEQDDYGYTF
>TRBJ2-1|.|TRBD2|TRBV27
TGTGCCAGCAGTTTAGGGACTAGCGTCTACAATGAGCAGTTCTTC
CASSLGTSVYNEQFF
>TRBJ2-5|.|TRBD2|TRBV7-2
TGTGCCAGCAGCTCCCGTAGCGGGGAGACCCAGTACTTC
CASSSRSGETQYF
>TRBJ1-1|.|.|TRBV6-2/TRBV6-3
TGTGCCAGCAGTTCCGGGGGATCCCGAGCAGCTTTCTTT
CASSSGGSRAAFF
>TRBJ2-3|once|TRBD2|TRBV24-1
TGTGCCACCAGTGAACCTGGACTAGCGGGAGCTAGCACAGATACGCAGTATTTT
CATSEPGLAGASTDTQYF
>TRBJ2-3|.|TRBD2|TRBV18
TGTGCCAGCTCACCAACCGGGACTAGCGGGGGGGTCACAGATACGCAGTATTTT
CASSPTGTSGGVTDTQYF
>TRBJ1-5|.|.|TRBV2
TGTGCCAGCAGGGGGCAGAACAATCAGCCCCAGCATTTT
CASRGQNNQPQHF
>TRBJ1-1|.|.|TRBV9
TGTGCCAGCAGCGTAGGACAGCCGAACACTGAAGCTTTCTTT
CASSVGQPNTEAFF
>TRBJ1-4|.|TRBD1|TRBV18
TGTGCCAGCTCGCCGATGGGACAGGGAAGTGAAAAACTGTTTTTT
CASSPMGQGSEKLFF
>TRBJ1-2|.|TRBD1|TRBV5-6
TGTGCCAGCAGCACGAAGACAGGGGGAGATGGCTACACCTTC
CASSTKTGGDGYTF
>TRBJ2-7|.|TRBD1|TRBV19
TGTGCCAGTAGTATAACAGGGGATATGGGCTACGAGCAGTACTTC
CASSITGDMGYEQYF
>TRBJ2-2|.|.|TRBV6-2/TRBV6-3
TGTGCCAGCAGTTCTTTCACCGGGGAGCTGTTTTTT
CASSSFTGELFF
>TRBJ1-1|.|TRBD1|TRBV10-3
TGTGCCATTTACGGGACAGCCCAAGAGCTAATTCAATTT
CAIYGTAQELIQF
>TRBJ2-1|.|TRBD1|TRBV6-1
TGTGCCAGCAGTGAAGCGGCAGGGGGCTACAATGAGCAGTTCTTC
CASSEAAGGYNEQFF
>TRBJ2-3|.|.|TRBV7-2
TGTGCCAGCAGCTCGAACAGGGATCGCAGGACAGATACGCAGTATTTT
CASSSNRDRRTDTQYF